This T cell receptor beta chain was documented in a study of CD8+ T cells in alopecia areata. At the level of the study: In an open-label trial, patients got 5 to 10 mg tofacitinib twice daily.

This clone was seen more than once but under ten times. Described treatment: oral pan-JAK inhibitor, 5-10 mg twice daily. In each case, RNA was isolated and then reverse transcribed into cDNA as the sequencing template. Sequencing used immunoSEQ multiplex PCR; TCRdb keeps in-frame clones, though not all of them. The top ten hold around 1.7% of the sample, which has approximately 300,000 clones, roughly 60% seen once. CDR3 size: 12 residues. Germline CDR1 is SNHLY and CDR2 is FYNNEI. Trimming took 8 bases from V and 2 from J; bases not matched to a gene: 2. This TCR was recovered from a human donor with alopecia areata. The chain employs TRBV2 and TRBJ2-5; 7 nucleotides align to TRBD2. The sample was CD4+ T cells sorted from blood, taken at week 24, from a patient treated with tofacitinib. CDR3 in amino acids: CASRGGQETQYF. The CDR3 DNA follows: TGTGCCAGCCGCGGGGGTCAAGAGACCCAGTACTTC.